These 3 T cell receptor beta chains came from one sample sequenced in a study of memory CD4+ T cells and cytomegalovirus serostatus. Single viable CD3+CD4+CD8-CD45RO+ cells were sorted as the memory CD4+ T cells. The protocol was immunoSEQ multiplex PCR, while the TCRdb copy is restricted to in-frame clones and leaves out a portion. The sample yields 50,000 to 70,000 clones, over 65% seen once. Input material: memory CD4+ T cells from blood. Source of these receptors: an adult in good health and CMV-seropositive.

The chain links TRBV10-1 to TRBJ1-1; TRBD1 matches 9 bases. With 9 bases clipped from V and 7 bases from J, the junction kept 12 bases outside the gene matches. The CDR3 covers 14 residues. Germline CDR1 reads WNHNN; CDR2 reads SYGVQD (reference sequence). The CDR3 protein is CASAPGTGMVEAFF. As DNA, the CDR3 is TGCGCCAGTGCCCCCGGGACAGGGATGGTTGAAGCTTTCTTT.

The CDR3 nucleotides are TGTGCCAGCAGCTTAGAGGGGAACGAGCAGTACGTC. Residues: CASSLEGNEQYV. V is TRBV11-3 and J is TRBJ2-7; no clear D. Germline CDR1 is SGHNT and CDR2 is YENEEA. V was cut by 0 bases and J by 5 bases, with 5 bases left in between. The CDR3 spans 12 residues.

J is TRBJ1-2 and V is TRBV30; the match to TRBD1 covers 9 bases. This CDR3 region has 14 residues. Germline V gives CDR1 GTSNPN, CDR2 SVGIG (reference sequence). J gave up 4 bases and V 2 bases, and 5 bases lay outside the gene matches. In nucleotides, the CDR3 is TGTGCCTGGAGTACCGGGACAGGGTTCTATGGCTACACCTTC. Translating it yields CAWSTGTGFYGYTF.